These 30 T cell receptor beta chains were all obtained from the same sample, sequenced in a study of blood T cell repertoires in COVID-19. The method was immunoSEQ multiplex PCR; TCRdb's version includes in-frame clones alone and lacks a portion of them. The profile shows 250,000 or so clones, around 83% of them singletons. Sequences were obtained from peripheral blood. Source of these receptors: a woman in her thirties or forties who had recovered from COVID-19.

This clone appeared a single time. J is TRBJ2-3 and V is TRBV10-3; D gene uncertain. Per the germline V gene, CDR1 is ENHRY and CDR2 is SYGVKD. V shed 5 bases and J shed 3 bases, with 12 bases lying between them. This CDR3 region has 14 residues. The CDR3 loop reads CAISNSANTDTQYF. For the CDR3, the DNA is TGTGCCATCAGTAACTCCGCTAATACAGATACGCAGTATTTT.

The CDR3 nucleotides are TGTGCCAGCAGCCGGGCCGCGAACACCGGGGAGCTGTTTTTT. Translated, it gives CASSRAANTGELFF. This chain joins TRBV3-1 (or the pseudogene TRBV3-2) and TRBJ2-2, with D hard to call. The V end was cut by 4 bases, the J end by 0 bases, with 6 bases between. Germline V gives CDR1 LGHDT, CDR2 YNNKEL (reference sequence). The CDR3 is 14 amino acids.

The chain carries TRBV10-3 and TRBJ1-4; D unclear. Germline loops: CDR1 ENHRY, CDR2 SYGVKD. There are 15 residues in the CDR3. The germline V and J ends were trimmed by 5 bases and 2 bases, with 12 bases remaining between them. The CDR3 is CAISPGRRTNEKLFF. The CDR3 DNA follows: TGTGCCATCAGTCCCGGGAGGCGGACTAATGAAAAACTGTTTTTT.

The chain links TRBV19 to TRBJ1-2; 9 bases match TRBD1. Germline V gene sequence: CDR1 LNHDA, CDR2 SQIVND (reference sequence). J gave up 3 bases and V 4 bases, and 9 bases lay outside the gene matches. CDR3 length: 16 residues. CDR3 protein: CASSRLPGQGDYGYTF. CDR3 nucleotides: TGTGCCAGTAGTAGACTACCGGGACAGGGAGACTATGGCTACACCTTC.

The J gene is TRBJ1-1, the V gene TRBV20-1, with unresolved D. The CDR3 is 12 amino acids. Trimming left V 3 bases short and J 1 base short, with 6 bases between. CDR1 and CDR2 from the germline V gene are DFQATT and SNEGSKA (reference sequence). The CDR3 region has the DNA TGCAGTGCTAGTGGTCAGAACACTGAAGCTTTCTTT. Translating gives CSASGQNTEAFF.

CDR3 coding DNA: TGCGCCAGCAGTGACATGCCGGGGGGAAGCACAGATACGCAGTATTTT. Protein: CASSDMPGGSTDTQYF. V usage is TRBV10-2 and J usage is TRBJ2-3; 7 bases are shared with TRBD2. The CDR3 sequence is 16 residues long. The germline V gene encodes CDR1 WSHSY and CDR2 SAAADI. V lost 3 bases and J lost 0; bases outside the gene matches: 6.

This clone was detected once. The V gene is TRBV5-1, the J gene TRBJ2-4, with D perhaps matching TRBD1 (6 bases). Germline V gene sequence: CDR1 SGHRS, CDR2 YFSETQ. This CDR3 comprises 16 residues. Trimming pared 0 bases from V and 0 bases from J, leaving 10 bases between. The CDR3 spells CASSLGLTGAKNIQYF. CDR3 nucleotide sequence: TGCGCCAGCAGCTTGGGGTTGACAGGAGCCAAAAACATTCAGTACTTC.

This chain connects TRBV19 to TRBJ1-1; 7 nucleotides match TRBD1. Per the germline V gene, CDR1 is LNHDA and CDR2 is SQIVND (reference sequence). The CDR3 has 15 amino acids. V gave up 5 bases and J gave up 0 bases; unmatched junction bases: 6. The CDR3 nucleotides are TGTGCCAGTAGTCCATCGACAGGGATGAACACTGAAGCTTTCTTT. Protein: CASSPSTGMNTEAFF. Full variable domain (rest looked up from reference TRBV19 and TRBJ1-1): DGGITQSPKYLFRKEGQNVTLSCEQNLNHDAMYWYRQDPGQGLRLIYYSQIVNDFQKGDIAEGYSVSREKKESFPLTVTSAQKNPTAFYLCASSPSTGMNTEAFFGQGTRLTVV.

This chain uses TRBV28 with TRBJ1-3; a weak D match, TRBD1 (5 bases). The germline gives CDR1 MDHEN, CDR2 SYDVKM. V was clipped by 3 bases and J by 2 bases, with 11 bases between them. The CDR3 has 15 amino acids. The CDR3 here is CASSLGRVAGNTIYF. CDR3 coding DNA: TGTGCCAGCAGTTTGGGCAGGGTGGCTGGAAACACCATATATTTT.

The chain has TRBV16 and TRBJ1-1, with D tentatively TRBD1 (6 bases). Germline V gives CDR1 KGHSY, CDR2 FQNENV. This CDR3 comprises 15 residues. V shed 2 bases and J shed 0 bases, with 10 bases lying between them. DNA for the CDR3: TGTGCCAGCAGCCAAACAGGGTACATGAACACTGAAGCTTTCTTT. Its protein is CASSQTGYMNTEAFF.

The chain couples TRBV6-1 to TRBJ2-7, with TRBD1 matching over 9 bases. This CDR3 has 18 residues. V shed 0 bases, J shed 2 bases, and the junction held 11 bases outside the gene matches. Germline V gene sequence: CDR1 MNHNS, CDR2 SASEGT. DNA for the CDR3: TGTGCCAGCAGTGAAGCGAGGACGGGACAGGGCGGTGCCTACGAGCAGTACTTC. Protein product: CASSEARTGQGGAYEQYF.

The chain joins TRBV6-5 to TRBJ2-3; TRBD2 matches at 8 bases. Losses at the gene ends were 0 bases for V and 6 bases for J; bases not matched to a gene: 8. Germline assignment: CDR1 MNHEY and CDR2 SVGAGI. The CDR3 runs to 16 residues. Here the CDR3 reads CASSYSASGGGDTQYF. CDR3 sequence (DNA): TGTGCCAGCAGTTACTCAGCAAGCGGGGGCGGGGATACGCAGTATTTT.

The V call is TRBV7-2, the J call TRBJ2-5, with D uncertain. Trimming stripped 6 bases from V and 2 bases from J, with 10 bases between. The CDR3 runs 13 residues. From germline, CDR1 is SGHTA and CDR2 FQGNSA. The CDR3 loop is CASSFIPQETQYF. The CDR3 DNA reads TGTGCCAGCAGTTTTATCCCTCAAGAGACCCAGTACTTC.

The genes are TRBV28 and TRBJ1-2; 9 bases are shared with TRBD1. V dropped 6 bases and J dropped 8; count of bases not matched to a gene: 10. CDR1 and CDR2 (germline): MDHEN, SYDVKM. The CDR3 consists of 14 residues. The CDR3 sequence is CASSATGGGWGYTF. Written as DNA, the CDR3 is TGTGCCAGCAGCGCTACAGGGGGCGGGTGGGGCTACACCTTC.

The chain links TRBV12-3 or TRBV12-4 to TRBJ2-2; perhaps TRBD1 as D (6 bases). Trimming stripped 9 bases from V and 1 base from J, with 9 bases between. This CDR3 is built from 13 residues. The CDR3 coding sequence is TGTGCCAGTGGGACACTGAACACCGGGGAGCTGTTTTTT. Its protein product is CASGTLNTGELFF.

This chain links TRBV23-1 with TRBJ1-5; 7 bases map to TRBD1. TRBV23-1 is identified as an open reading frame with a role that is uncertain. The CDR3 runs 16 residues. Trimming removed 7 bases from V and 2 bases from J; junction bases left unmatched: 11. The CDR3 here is CASNKQGKGGNQPQHF. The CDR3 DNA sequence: TGCGCCAGCAACAAACAGGGGAAAGGGGGCAATCAGCCCCAGCATTTT.

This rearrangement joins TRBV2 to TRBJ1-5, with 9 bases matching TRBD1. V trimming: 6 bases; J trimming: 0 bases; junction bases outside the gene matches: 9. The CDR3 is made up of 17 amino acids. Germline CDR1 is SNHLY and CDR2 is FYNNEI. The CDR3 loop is CASRPGQGPYSNQPQHF. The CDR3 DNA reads TGTGCCAGCAGACCGGGACAGGGCCCTTATAGCAATCAGCCCCAGCATTTT.

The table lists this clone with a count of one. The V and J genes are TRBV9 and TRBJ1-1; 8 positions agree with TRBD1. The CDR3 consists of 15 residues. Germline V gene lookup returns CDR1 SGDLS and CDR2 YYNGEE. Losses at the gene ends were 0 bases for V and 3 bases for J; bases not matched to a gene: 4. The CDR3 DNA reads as TGTGCCAGCAGCGTAGTCAGGGGGCGGGACACTGAAGCTTTCTTT. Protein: CASSVVRGRDTEAFF. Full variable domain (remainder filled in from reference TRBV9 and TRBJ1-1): DSGVTQTPKHLITATGQRVTLRCSPRSGDLSVYWYQQSLDQGLQFLIQYYNGEERAKGNILERFSAQQFPDLHSELNLSSLELGDSALYFCASSVVRGRDTEAFFGQGTRLTVV.

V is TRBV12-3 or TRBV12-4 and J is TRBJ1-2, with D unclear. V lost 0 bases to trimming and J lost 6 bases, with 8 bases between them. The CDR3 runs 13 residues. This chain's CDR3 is CASSLALRDGYTF. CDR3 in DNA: TGTGCCAGCAGTTTAGCGCTGAGGGATGGCTACACCTTC.

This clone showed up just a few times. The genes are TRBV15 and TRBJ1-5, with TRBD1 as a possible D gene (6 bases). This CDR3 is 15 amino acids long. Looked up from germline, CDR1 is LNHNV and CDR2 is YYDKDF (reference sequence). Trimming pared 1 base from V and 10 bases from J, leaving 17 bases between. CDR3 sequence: CATSRGKQGIRPQHF. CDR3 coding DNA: TGTGCCACCAGCAGAGGAAAGCAGGGGATTCGACCCCAGCATTTT.

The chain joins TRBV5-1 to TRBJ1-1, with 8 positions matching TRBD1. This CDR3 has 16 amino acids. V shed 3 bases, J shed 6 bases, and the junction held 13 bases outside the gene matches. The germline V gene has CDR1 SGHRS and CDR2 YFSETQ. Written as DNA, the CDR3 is TGCGCCAGCAGCTACCTACCTCCAGGGGGCGGATCTGAAGCTTTCTTT. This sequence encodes CASSYLPPGGGSEAFF.

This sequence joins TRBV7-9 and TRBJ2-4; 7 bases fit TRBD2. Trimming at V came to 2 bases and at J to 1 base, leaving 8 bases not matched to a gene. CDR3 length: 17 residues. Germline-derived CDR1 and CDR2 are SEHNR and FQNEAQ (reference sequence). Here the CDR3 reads CASSLTGGSWAKNIQYF. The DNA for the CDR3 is TGTGCCAGCAGCTTAACCGGGGGGAGTTGGGCCAAAAACATTCAGTACTTC.

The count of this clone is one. CDR3 sequence reads: CASSLTTRDRGFGQPQHF. Here the CDR3 DNA reads TGTGCCAGCTCCCTAACCACCCGGGACAGGGGCTTCGGGCAGCCCCAGCATTTT. The chain carries TRBV18 and TRBJ1-5; 10 bases are a match to TRBD1. The ends lost 6 bases at V and 7 bases at J; junction bases unmatched: 18. The CDR3 length is 18 residues. CDR1 and CDR2 (germline): KGHSH, LQKENI.

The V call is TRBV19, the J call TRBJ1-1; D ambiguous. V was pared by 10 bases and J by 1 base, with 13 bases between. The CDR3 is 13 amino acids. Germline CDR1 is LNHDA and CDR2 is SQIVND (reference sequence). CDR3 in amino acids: CATATLRNTEAFF. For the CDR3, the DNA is TGTGCCACCGCAACCCTCAGGAACACTGAAGCTTTCTTT.

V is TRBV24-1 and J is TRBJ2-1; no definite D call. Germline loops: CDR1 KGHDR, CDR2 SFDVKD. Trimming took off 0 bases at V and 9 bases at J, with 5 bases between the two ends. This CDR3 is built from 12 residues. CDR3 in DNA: TGTGCCACCAGTGATTTGGAGTCTGAGCAGTTCTTC. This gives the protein CATSDLESEQFF.

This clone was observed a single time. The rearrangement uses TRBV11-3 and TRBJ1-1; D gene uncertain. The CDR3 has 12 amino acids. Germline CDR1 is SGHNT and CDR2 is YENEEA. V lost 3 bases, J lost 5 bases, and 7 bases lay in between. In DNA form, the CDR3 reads TGTGCCAGCAGCTTCGGCGGGACTGAAGCTTTCTTT. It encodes CASSFGGTEAFF.

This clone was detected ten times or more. CDR3 nucleotides: TGTGCCAGCAGAGATAACAGGGTAATGAACTATGGCTACACCTTC. Protein product: CASRDNRVMNYGYTF. The rearrangement joins TRBV2 to TRBJ1-2, with D perhaps TRBD1 (6 bases). Germline lookup yields CDR1 SNHLY and CDR2 FYNNEI. The germline V and J ends were trimmed by 6 bases and 2 bases, with 16 bases remaining between them. This CDR3 region has 15 residues.

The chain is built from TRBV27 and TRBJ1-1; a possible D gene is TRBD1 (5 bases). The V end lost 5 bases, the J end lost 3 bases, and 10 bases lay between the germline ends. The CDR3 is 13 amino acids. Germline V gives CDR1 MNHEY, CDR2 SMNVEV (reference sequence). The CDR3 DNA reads TGTGCCAGCAGTACGGGACTGCACACTGAAGCTTTCTTT. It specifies CASSTGLHTEAFF.

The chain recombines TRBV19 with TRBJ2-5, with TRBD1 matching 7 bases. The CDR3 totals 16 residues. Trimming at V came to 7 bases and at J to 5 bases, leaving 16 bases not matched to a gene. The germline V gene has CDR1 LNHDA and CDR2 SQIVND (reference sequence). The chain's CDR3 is CASTPWPTGLGETQYF. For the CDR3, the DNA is TGTGCCAGTACCCCGTGGCCGACAGGGCTGGGTGAGACCCAGTACTTC.

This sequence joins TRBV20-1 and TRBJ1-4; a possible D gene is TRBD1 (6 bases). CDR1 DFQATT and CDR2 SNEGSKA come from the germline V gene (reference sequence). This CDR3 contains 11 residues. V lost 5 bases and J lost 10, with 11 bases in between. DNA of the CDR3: TGCAGTGCTCCCGAGGGGGTAAAACTGTTTTTT. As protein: CSAPEGVKLFF.